One T cell receptor (beta chain) is described in this entry. This table comes from immunoSEQ multiplex PCR, and its TCRdb copy is limited to in-frame clones, with some not included. This table holds around 380,000 clones, roughly 86% found once. The data derive from a study of blood T cell repertoires in COVID-19. As for the study in general: Acute and convalescent COVID-19 samples came from the United States, Italy and Spain.

The CDR3 runs to 14 residues. Germline V gene sequence: CDR1 MNHEY, CDR2 SVGAGI. The V and J ends lost 5 bases and 6 bases respectively, with 14 bases between them. Specimen: peripheral blood. The chain employs TRBV6-5 and TRBJ1-5; possibly TRBD1 for D (5 bases). The TCR was taken from a human donor with acute or convalescent COVID-19. The donor label of this sample is uncertain. The CDR3: CASSISKTGQPQHF. In DNA, the CDR3 is TGTGCCAGCAGTATATCCAAAACAGGTCAGCCCCAGCATTTT.